Sequencing of this T cell receptor beta chain was carried out in a study of lung T cells in sarcoidosis with Löfgren's syndrome. Overall study results and limits: These T cells possibly recognize a putative, unidentified sarcoidosis-associated antigen.

TCRdb reanalysed the reads using MiXCR and keeps one entry per CDR3 protein. The sample includes around 9,300 distinct CDR3 sequences, under 25% seen only once; the top ten take under 30%. V lost 8 bases and J lost 1, with 12 bases in between. The CDR3 runs to 14 residues. The germline V gene encodes CDR1 MDHEN and CDR2 SYDVKM. This clonotype is termed medium-sized. Its antigen is not identified. Source material: CD4+ T cells from bronchoalveolar lavage fluid. The clonotype originates from a human donor with sarcoidosis (Löfgren's syndrome or another form), or a control subject (not recorded which). The V gene is TRBV28, the J gene TRBJ1-5; D remains unclear. The CDR3 region has the DNA TGTGCCAGCCAAGCAGGTGGGAGCAATCAGCCCCAGCATTTT. Translation: CASQAGGSNQPQHF.